This T cell receptor beta chain is drawn from a study of blood T cell repertoires in COVID-19. About the study: Acute and convalescent COVID-19 specimens originated in the United States, Italy and Spain. T cells, B-cell-depleted T cells, or PBMCs provided the cDNA or gDNA that served as material.

This CDR3 contains 12 residues. V was cut by 6 bases and J by 0 bases, with 8 bases left in between. Germline V gene sequence: CDR1 DFQATT, CDR2 SNEGSKA (reference sequence). Authors' processing steps: Amplifying reference gene primers gave estimates of nucleated cell counts. The repertoire was sequenced with immunoSEQ multiplex PCR; TCRdb's copy has only in-frame clones and lacks some. The V and J calls and clone size are taken from that table; D and trimming were inferred from the DNA. The data contain 200,000 to 250,000 clones, around 80% of them singletons. The origin of this receptor is a woman in her seventies with acute or convalescent COVID-19. The gene calls are TRBV20-1 and TRBJ1-2; D unresolved. The sequenced material came from peripheral blood. The CDR3 nucleotides read TGCAGTGCCAGTACAGCTAACTATGGCTACACCTTC. The encoded protein is CSASTANYGYTF.